This is a list of T cell receptor beta chains from one sample in a study of response to subunit inactivated influenza vaccine. MiXCR, run by TCRdb on the RT-PCR reads, gives a single entry per CDR3 protein. This table has about 830,000 distinct CDR3 sequences, less than 20% appearing once. Specimen: PBMCs from blood, collected about 5 days after vaccination. The receptors were gathered from a man aged 50 or older who received an inactivated influenza vaccine. The CDR3 runs from the conserved cysteine through the conserved F or W. D genes are given only for firm matches. Rows give clone size only sometimes, using once, few, many, or a class for an expanded clone.

v_call	j_call	clone_size	d_call	cdr3_aa	cdr3_nt
TRBV4-3	TRBJ1-2	-	-	CASSQYKALNYGYTF	TGCGCCAGCAGCCAGTATAAAGCCCTTAACTATGGCTACACCTTC
TRBV6-5	TRBJ1-5	-	-	CASSWGTAGANQPQHF	TGTGCCAGCAGTTGGGGGACGGCGGGGGCGAATCAGCCCCAGCATTTT
TRBV9	TRBJ2-1	few	-	CASSVGQGQYNEQFF	TGTGCCAGCAGCGTAGGGCAGGGGCAGTACAATGAGCAGTTCTTC
TRBV20-1	TRBJ1-2	few	-	CSARVRRSGYTF	TGCAGTGCTAGAGTGCGACGAAGTGGCTACACCTTC
TRBV6-1	TRBJ2-7	-	-	CASSETGTVTYEQYF	TGTGCCAGCAGCGAAACCGGGACGGTTACCTACGAGCAGTACTTC
TRBV6-5	TRBJ2-1	few	TRBD2	CASSYSTGLAEYNEQFF	TGTGCCAGCAGTTACTCAACCGGACTAGCGGAATACAATGAGCAGTTCTTC
TRBV20-1	TRBJ1-5	-	-	CSASPGNSNQPQHF	TGCAGTGCTAGCCCGGGGAATAGCAATCAGCCCCAGCATTTT
TRBV5-5	TRBJ2-3	-	TRBD1	CASSVGQGVGTDTQYF	TGTGCCAGCAGCGTCGGACAGGGGGTGGGCACAGATACGCAGTATTTT
TRBV12-3/TRBV12-4	TRBJ2-7	few	-	CASSLGPGTYEQYF	TGTGCCAGCAGTTTAGGCCCGGGGACCTACGAGCAGTACTTC
TRBV20-1	TRBJ1-6	-	-	CSAQGYNSPLHF	TGCAGTGCCCAGGGTTATAATTCACCCCTCCACTTT
TRBV7-3	TRBJ2-1	many	TRBD1	CASSMRQGSYNEQFF	TGTGCCAGCAGCATGCGACAGGGCTCCTACAATGAGCAGTTCTTC
TRBV19	TRBJ1-2	few	-	CASRPNPDNYGYTF	TGTGCCAGTAGGCCCAACCCCGATAACTATGGCTACACCTTC
TRBV4-1	TRBJ1-5	-	TRBD1	CASSRTGANQPQHF	TGCGCCAGCAGCCGGACAGGGGCCAATCAGCCCCAGCATTTT
TRBV30	TRBJ2-7	-	TRBD1	CAWSRDRGRDEQYF	TGTGCCTGGAGTCGCGACAGGGGGCGGGACGAGCAGTACTTC
TRBV12-3/TRBV12-4	TRBJ1-1	few	TRBD1	CASSHRDRAGNTEAFF	TGTGCCAGCAGTCACCGGGACAGGGCGGGGAACACTGAAGCTTTCTTT
TRBV5-6	TRBJ2-5	few	TRBD1	CASSLETGTGETQYF	TGTGCCAGCAGCTTGGAAACCGGGACAGGGGAGACCCAGTACTTC
TRBV20-1	TRBJ2-1	-	TRBD2	CSARGTGTSLTHEQFF	TGCAGTGCTAGGGGAACCGGGACTAGCTTAACTCATGAGCAGTTCTTC
TRBV7-2	TRBJ2-7	few	-	CASRPYTGAYEQYF	TGTGCCAGCAGACCTTACACAGGAGCCTACGAGCAGTACTTC
TRBV20-1	TRBJ2-5	few	TRBD1	CSATGGAEETQYF	TGCAGTGCCACAGGGGGCGCCGAGGAGACCCAGTACTTC
TRBV12-3/TRBV12-4	TRBJ1-5	few	-	CASSLNGGLGNQPQHF	TGTGCCAGCAGTTTAAACGGGGGGCTCGGTAATCAGCCCCAGCATTTT